The 18 T cell receptor beta chains below were found in one sample sequenced in a study of beta chain features in type 1 diabetes. Of the isolated RNA, all was reverse transcribed, and so the sequenced material was expressed TCRB transcripts. Sequencing used immunoSEQ multiplex PCR; TCRdb keeps in-frame clones, though not all of them. The table shows about 320,000 clones, with 14% occurring only once. The specimen sequenced was central memory CD4+ T cells from blood. All receptors derive from a young man in good health.

The rearrangement links TRBV19 to TRBJ1-1, with D possibly matching TRBD1 (5 bases). V lost 7 bases to trimming and J lost 4 bases, with 16 bases between them. Germline V gene sequence: CDR1 LNHDA, CDR2 SQIVND (reference sequence). CDR3 size: 14 residues. CDR3 sequence: CASTVRDGGTEAFF. The CDR3 DNA reads TGTGCCAGTACCGTCCGGGACGGCGGCACTGAAGCTTTCTTT. Looking up the rest from reference TRBV19 and TRBJ1-1 gives the full variable domain: DGGITQSPKYLFRKEGQNVTLSCEQNLNHDAMYWYRQDPGQGLRLIYYSQIVNDFQKGDIAEGYSVSREKKESFPLTVTSAQKNPTAFYLCASTVRDGGTEAFFGQGTRLTVV.

For this clone: Being one base from a much bigger clone, this may be a read error. The chain has TRBV25-1 and TRBJ2-1, with D unclear. Germline CDR1 MGHDK, CDR2 SYGVNS. V lost 5 bases, J lost 8 bases, and 7 bases lay in between. This CDR3 spans 11 amino acids. CDR3 DNA sequence: TGTGCCAGCAGTACGGTCGATGAGCAGTTCTTC. Translation: CASSTVDEQFF.

The sample holds a few counts of this clone. This chain connects TRBV6-1 to TRBJ2-3, with D possibly being TRBD2 (6 bases). In germline, CDR1 is MNHNS, CDR2 SASEGT. The CDR3 is 14 residues long. V shed 6 bases and J shed 2 bases, with 12 bases lying between them. The CDR3 here is CASREGQHTDTQYF. The DNA for the CDR3 is TGTGCCAGCAGGGAGGGGCAGCACACAGATACGCAGTATTTT.

The J gene is TRBJ2-1, the V gene TRBV7-6, with D possibly matching TRBD1 (5 bases). The V gene lost 5 bases and the J gene lost 0 bases, with 14 bases spanning the gap. The CDR3 is made up of 16 amino acids. In germline, CDR1 is SGHVS, CDR2 FNYEAQ. This chain's CDR3 is CASSIQARGSYNEQFF. CDR3 sequence (DNA): TGTGCCAGCAGCATTCAAGCTAGGGGCTCCTACAATGAGCAGTTCTTC.

This chain joins TRBV29-1 and TRBJ2-4; tentatively, D is TRBD2 (5 bases). CDR3 length: 15 amino acids. CDR1 SQVTM and CDR2 ANQGSEA come from the germline V gene. Deletions cut 1 base from V and 0 bases from J, with 10 bases between. In nucleotides, the CDR3 is TGCAGCGTTGAAGGGGGAGCAGTAGCCAAAAACATTCAGTACTTC. Its protein product is CSVEGGAVAKNIQYF.

This clone was counted a few times. The V gene is TRBV7-8, the J gene TRBJ2-1, with D possibly called TRBD1 or TRBD2 (5 bases each). V was pared by 1 base and J by 8 bases, with 9 bases between. The CDR3 has 13 residues. Germline CDR1 SGHVS, CDR2 FQNEAQ. CDR3 in DNA: TGTGCCAGCAGCTTAGGGGGCGGGTATGAGCAGTTCTTC. Its translation is CASSLGGGYEQFF.

The chain couples TRBV4-2 to TRBJ2-3; 8 nucleotides match TRBD1. Unmatched junction bases numbered 10, after V lost 2 bases and J lost 0 bases. The CDR3 extends over 18 amino acids. Germline values: CDR1 LGHNA, CDR2 YNFKEQ. CDR3 nucleotide sequence: TGTGCCAGCAGCCAAAAGGCCACCAGGGGGCACAGCACAGATACGCAGTATTTT. Its protein is CASSQKATRGHSTDTQYF.

The V and J genes are TRBV7-2 and TRBJ2-2, with D perhaps given as TRBD1 or TRBD2 (6 bases each). Trimming shortened V by 4 bases and J by 0 bases, and 15 bases separated the two germline ends. Germline V gives CDR1 SGHTA, CDR2 FQGNSA. The CDR3 sequence is 17 residues long. The CDR3 sequence is CASSYPKGGTNTGELFF. As DNA, the CDR3 is TGTGCCAGCAGCTATCCTAAGGGGGGTACGAACACCGGGGAGCTGTTTTTT.

There are a few counts of this clone. The chain recombines TRBV6-6 with TRBJ1-6, with D maybe TRBD1 (6 bases). Germline CDR1 and CDR2: MNHNY and SVGAGI (reference sequence). The CDR3 has 16 residues. V was trimmed by 2 bases and J by 10 bases, leaving 18 bases between them. For the CDR3, the DNA is TGTGCCAGCAGTTACACTCCACAGGGAAGAGGGTCACCCCTCCACTTT. Protein sequence: CASSYTPQGRGSPLHF.

This clone has just a few counts. The chain couples TRBV7-2 to TRBJ2-7; D uncertain. Trimming took off 1 base at V and 0 bases at J, with 10 bases between the two ends. The CDR3 totals 15 residues. Germline CDR1 and CDR2: SGHTA and FQGNSA. CDR3: CASSLVFGSSYEQYV. The CDR3 DNA sequence: TGTGCCAGCAGCTTAGTATTCGGCAGCTCCTACGAGCAGTACGTC.

This clone was detected only a few times. The chain recombines TRBV2 with TRBJ1-5, with no clear D. CDR1 is SNHLY and CDR2 is FYNNEI in the germline V gene. The CDR3 contains 13 residues. Trimming took off 4 bases at V and 8 bases at J, with 12 bases between the two ends. CDR3 in amino acids: CASSVGGVKPQHF. The CDR3 nucleotides read TGTGCCAGCAGTGTTGGCGGGGTAAAGCCCCAGCATTTT.

This clone has just a few counts. V usage is TRBV7-6 and J usage is TRBJ2-5; D not certain. The germline V and J ends were trimmed by 4 bases and 5 bases, with 17 bases remaining between them. This CDR3 contains 15 residues. Germline assignment: CDR1 SGHVS and CDR2 FNYEAQ. Written as DNA, the CDR3 is TGTGCCAGCAGCTCAATGGGTTCTAATGTTGAGACCCAGTACTTC. Protein: CASSSMGSNVETQYF.

This clone was counted only a few times. The chain is built from TRBV2 and TRBJ2-3; D call uncertain. Trimming left V 7 bases short and J 6 bases short, with 11 bases between. This CDR3 is built from 12 residues. Germline loops: CDR1 SNHLY, CDR2 FYNNEI. The CDR3 sequence is CASNGLADTQYF. The CDR3 region has the DNA TGTGCCAGCAACGGTCTGGCGGATACGCAGTATTTT. The full variable domain, in which reference TRBV2 and TRBJ2-3 provide the parts outside the CDR3, is EPEVTQTPSHQVTQMGQEVILRCVPISNHLYFYWYRQILGQKVEFLVSFYNNEISEKSEIFDDQFSVERPDGSNFTLKIRSTKLEDSAMYFCASNGLADTQYFGPGTRLTVL.

There are a few counts of this clone. This chain joins TRBV30 and TRBJ1-3, with 9 bases aligning to TRBD1. The length of the CDR3 is 15 residues. Looked up from germline, CDR1 is GTSNPN and CDR2 is SVGIG (reference sequence). The V and J ends lost 7 bases and 0 bases, in that order; junction bases with no gene match: 7. The DNA of the CDR3 is TGTGCCTACGGGACAGGGCGAAGCTCTGGAAACACCATATATTTT. The encoded protein is CAYGTGRSSGNTIYF.

The chain recombines TRBV19 with TRBJ2-7, with 8 bases identical to TRBD2. J lost 2 bases, V lost 5 bases, and 8 bases had no gene match. Germline V gene lookup returns CDR1 LNHDA and CDR2 SQIVND (reference sequence). The CDR3 is made up of 15 amino acids. The chain's CDR3 is CASSSQAGETYEQYF. The CDR3, as DNA: TGTGCCAGTAGTTCCCAAGCGGGGGAAACCTACGAGCAGTACTTC.

This clone turned up a few times. The chain employs TRBV5-1 and TRBJ2-3; 10 nucleotides match TRBD2. Germline V gene sequence: CDR1 SGHRS, CDR2 YFSETQ. V was clipped by 4 bases and J by 1 base; unmatched bases: 9. CDR3 length: 17 amino acids. DNA of the CDR3: TGCGCCAGCAGCCCCCGACTAGCGGGTAGAGGCACAGATACGCAGTATTTT. It encodes CASSPRLAGRGTDTQYF.

The sample holds a few counts of this clone. The chain joins TRBV29-1 to TRBJ1-6; D might be TRBD1 (5 bases). The V gene lost 5 bases and the J gene lost 11 bases, with 10 bases spanning the gap. Per germline, CDR1 SQVTM and CDR2 ANQGSEA. This CDR3 spans 11 amino acids. The CDR3 sequence is CSVNTRAPLHF. In DNA form, the CDR3 reads TGCAGCGTTAATACCAGGGCACCCCTCCACTTT.

This clone was detected a few times. The V gene is TRBV7-9, the J gene TRBJ2-2; 7 nucleotides line up with TRBD2. This CDR3 region has 14 residues. V shed 6 bases, J shed 5 bases, and the junction held 6 bases outside the gene matches. Germline V gene lookup returns CDR1 SEHNR and CDR2 FQNEAQ (reference sequence). The CDR3 nucleotides read TGTGCCAGCAGTTCTAGCGGTTGGACCGGGGAGCTGTTTTTT. Its translation: CASSSSGWTGELFF.